This section outlines one TCR beta chain sequence together with its context. The record originates from a study of control samples from healthy donors and cancer patients. The trim removed 3 bases at V and 4 bases at J, leaving 7 bases unmatched. Germline V gives CDR1 SGHDT, CDR2 YYEEEE. This CDR3 has 15 amino acids. Profiling relied on immunoSEQ multiplex PCR, and the TCRdb table lists in-frame clones only, not all of them. The sample holds roughly 130,000 clones, 80% to 90% seen once. The sequence was obtained from a woman younger than 45 in good health. The rearrangement joins TRBV5-6 to TRBJ1-2, with 9 bases aligning to TRBD1. Sequenced: blood. The chain's CDR3 is CASSWGTGTRYGYTF. The CDR3 DNA reads TGTGCCAGCAGCTGGGGGACAGGGACCCGCTATGGCTACACCTTC.